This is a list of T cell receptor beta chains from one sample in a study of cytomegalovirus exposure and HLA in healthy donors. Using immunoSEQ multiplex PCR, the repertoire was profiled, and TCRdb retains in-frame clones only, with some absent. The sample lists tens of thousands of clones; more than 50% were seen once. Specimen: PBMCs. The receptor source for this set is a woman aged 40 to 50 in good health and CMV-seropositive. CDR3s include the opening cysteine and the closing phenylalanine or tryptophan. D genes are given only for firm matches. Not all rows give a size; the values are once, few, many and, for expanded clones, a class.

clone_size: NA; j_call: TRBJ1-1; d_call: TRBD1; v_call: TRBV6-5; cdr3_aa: CASSYNRGAEAFF
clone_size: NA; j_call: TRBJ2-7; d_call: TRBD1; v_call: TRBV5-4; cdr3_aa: CASSQQGDSEQYF
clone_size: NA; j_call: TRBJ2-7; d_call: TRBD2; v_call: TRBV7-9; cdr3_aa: CASSLSSGRRKGEQYF
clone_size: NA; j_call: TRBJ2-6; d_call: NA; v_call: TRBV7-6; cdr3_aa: CASSLEFKSGKSGANVLTF
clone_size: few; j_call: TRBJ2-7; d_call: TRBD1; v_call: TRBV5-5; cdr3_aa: CASSLGQGNEQYF
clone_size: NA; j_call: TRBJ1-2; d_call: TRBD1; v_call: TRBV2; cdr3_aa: CASSSTGVGNYGYTF
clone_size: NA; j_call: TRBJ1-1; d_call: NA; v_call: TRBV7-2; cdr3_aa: CASSLIEWNTEAFF
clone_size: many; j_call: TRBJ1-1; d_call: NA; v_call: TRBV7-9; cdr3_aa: CASSLGTNTEAFF
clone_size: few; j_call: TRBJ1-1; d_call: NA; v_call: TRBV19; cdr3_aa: CASRQEGQGRTEAFF
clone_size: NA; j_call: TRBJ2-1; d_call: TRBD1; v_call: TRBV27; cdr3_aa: CASSRDRGYNEQFF
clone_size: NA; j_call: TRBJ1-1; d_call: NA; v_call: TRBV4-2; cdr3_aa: CASSPSTGFMNTEAFF
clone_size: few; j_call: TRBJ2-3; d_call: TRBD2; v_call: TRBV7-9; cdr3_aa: CASSSSGATDTQYF
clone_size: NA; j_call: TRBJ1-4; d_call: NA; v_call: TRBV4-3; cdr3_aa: CASSLSQRSEKLFF
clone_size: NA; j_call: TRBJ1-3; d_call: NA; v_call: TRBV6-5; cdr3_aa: CASSYSRESGNTIYF
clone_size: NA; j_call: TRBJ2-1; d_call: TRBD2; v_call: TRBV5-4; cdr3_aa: CASSLALAGDEQFF
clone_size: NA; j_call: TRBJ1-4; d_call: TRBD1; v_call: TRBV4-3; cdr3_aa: CASSPNARGQGGEKLFF
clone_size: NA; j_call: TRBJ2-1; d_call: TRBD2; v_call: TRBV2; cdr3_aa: CASIAGRGAGVSNEQFF
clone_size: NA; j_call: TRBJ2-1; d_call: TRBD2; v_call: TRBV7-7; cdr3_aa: CASSLGLAGSYNEQFF
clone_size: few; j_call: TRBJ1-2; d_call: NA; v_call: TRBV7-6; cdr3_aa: CASSLEGANYGYTF
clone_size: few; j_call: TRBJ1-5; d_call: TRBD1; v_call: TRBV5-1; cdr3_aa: CASSVMTGSNQPQHF